This TCR beta chain was captured by sequencing in a study of T cell changes during pregnancy in multiple sclerosis. Profiled with immunoSEQ multiplex PCR; TCRdb holds only in-frame clones, not every one. The table includes 20,000 to 30,000 clones, approximately 92% detected once. The CDR3 loop spans 11 amino acids. Trimming removed 5 bases at V and 10 bases at J, with 9 bases between. Looked up from germline, CDR1 is MDHEN and CDR2 is SYDVKM. The source material was CD8+ T cells from peripheral blood mononuclear cells, sampled in the second trimester of pregnancy. This receptor was obtained from a female donor with multiple sclerosis, enrolled in a pregnancy study. J is TRBJ2-1 and V is TRBV28; D unresolved. Written as DNA, the CDR3 is TGTGCCAGCAGTGATTACTTGGAGCAGTTCTTC. Protein sequence: CASSDYLEQFF.